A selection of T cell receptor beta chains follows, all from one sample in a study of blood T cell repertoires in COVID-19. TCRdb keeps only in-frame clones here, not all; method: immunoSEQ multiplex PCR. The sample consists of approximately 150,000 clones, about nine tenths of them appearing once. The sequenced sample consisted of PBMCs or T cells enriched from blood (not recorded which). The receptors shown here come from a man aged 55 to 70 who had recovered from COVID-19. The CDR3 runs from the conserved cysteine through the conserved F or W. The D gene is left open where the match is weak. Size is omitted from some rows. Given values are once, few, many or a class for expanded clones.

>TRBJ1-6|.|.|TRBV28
TGTGCCAGCAGTTTCCGGACCCTTGGAGGTGGTTCACCCCTCCACTTT
CASSFRTLGGGSPLHF
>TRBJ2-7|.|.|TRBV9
TGTGCCAGCAGCATTGGGGGCGTCCCCGGAGGAGAGCAGTACTTC
CASSIGGVPGGEQYF
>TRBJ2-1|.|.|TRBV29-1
TGCAGCGTGACTTACTCCTACAATGAGCAGTTCTTC
CSVTYSYNEQFF
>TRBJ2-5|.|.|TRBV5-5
TGTGCCAGCAGCCCAGGGCCCATACAAGAGACCCAGTACTTC
CASSPGPIQETQYF
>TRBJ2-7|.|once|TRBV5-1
TGCGCCAGCAGTTTGGACAGTTTCGACACCTACGAGCAGTACTTC
CASSLDSFDTYEQYF
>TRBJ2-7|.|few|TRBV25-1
TGTGCCAGCAGCCGGACCGGGACTTCCTACGAGCAGTACTTC
CASSRTGTSYEQYF
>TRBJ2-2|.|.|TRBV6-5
TGTGCCAGCAGTTACTTCAGCGGGGAGCTGTTTTTT
CASSYFSGELFF
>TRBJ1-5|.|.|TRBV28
TGTGCCAGCAGTCTGACGGGGTGGCCCCAGCATTTT
CASSLTGWPQHF
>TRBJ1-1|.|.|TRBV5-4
TGTGCCAGCCAGAGTCGGGCAGGGGTACTCACTGAAGCTTTCTTT
CASQSRAGVLTEAFF
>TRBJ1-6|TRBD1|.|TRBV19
TGTGCCAGCCGGGACAGAACCTTTCGGCATTCACCCCTCCACTTT
CASRDRTFRHSPLHF
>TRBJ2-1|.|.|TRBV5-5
TGTGCCAGCAGCTTGGCCCAGTTCTACAATGAGCAGTTCTTC
CASSLAQFYNEQFF
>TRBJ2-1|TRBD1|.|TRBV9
TGTGCCAGCAGCGAGAACCGGGACAGGGGCAACAATGAGCAGTTCTTC
CASSENRDRGNNEQFF
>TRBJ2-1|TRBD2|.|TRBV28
TGTGCCAGCAGGGACCTAGCGGGGGCCTACAATGAGCAGTTCTTC
CASRDLAGAYNEQFF
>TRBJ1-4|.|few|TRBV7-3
TGTGCCAGCAGCTTAAGGGGGCCCTCAACTAATGAAAAACTGTTTTTT
CASSLRGPSTNEKLFF
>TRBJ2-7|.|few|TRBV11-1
TGTGCCAGCAGCCCGCGAAATGTCGAGCAGTACTTC
CASSPRNVEQYF
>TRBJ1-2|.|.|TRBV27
TGTGCCAGCAGTCAAGACTCTAACTATGGCTACACCTTC
CASSQDSNYGYTF
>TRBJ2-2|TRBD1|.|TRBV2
TGTGCCAGTAAGACAGGGCCGGGCACCGGGGAGCTGTTTTTT
CASKTGPGTGELFF
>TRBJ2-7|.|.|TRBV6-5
TGTGCCAGCAGACGAACAGCCACCTACGAGCAGTACTTC
CASRRTATYEQYF
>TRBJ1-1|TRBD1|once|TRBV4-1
TGCGCCAGCAGCCAGACAGGGGTAACGATGAACACTGAAGCTTTCTTT
CASSQTGVTMNTEAFF
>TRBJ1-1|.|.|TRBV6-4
TGTGCCAGCAGTGCGACAGGTATCCACACTGAAGCTTTCTTT
CASSATGIHTEAFF
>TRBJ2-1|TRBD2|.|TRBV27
TGTGCCAGCAGTTCAAGCGGGGGGGCCGCTGTGAATGAGCAGTTCTTC
CASSSSGGAAVNEQFF
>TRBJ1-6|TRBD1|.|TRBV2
TGTGCCAGCAGACGGGACCGGGACAGCAGATATAATTCACCCCTCCACTTT
CASRRDRDSRYNSPLHF
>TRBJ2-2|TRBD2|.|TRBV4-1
TGCGCCAGCAGCCAAGCCCCCAGCGGGAGCGGGGAGCTGTTTTTT
CASSQAPSGSGELFF
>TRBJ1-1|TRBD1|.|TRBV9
TGTGCCAGCAGCGTAGGATCTGACAGGGGAACTGAAGCTTTCTTT
CASSVGSDRGTEAFF
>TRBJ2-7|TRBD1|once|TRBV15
TGTGCCACCAGCAGACGGACAGGGCTAACCTACGAGCAGTACTTC
CATSRRTGLTYEQYF
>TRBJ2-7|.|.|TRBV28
TGTGCCAGCAGATCTACGGGTCCTTACTACGAGCAGTACTTC
CASRSTGPYYEQYF
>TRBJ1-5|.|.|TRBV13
TGTGCCAGCAGCTCATCGGGGGGGCAACAGCCCCAGCATTTT
CASSSSGGQQPQHF
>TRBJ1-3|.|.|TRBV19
TGTGCCAGTGGGAGCCCCAGCTCTGGAAACACCATATATTTT
CASGSPSSGNTIYF
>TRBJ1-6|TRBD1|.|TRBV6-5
TGTGCCAGCAGTTACGGGGACAGTGGGAGTAATTCACCCCTCCACTTT
CASSYGDSGSNSPLHF
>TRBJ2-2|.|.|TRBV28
TGTGCCAGCAGTTTGCCAGGGGGGCTGGCCACCGGGGAGCTGTTTTTT
CASSLPGGLATGELFF
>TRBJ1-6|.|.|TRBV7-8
TGTGCCAGCAGCTTATCGGCAGCGGCCTATAATTCACCCCTCCACTTT
CASSLSAAAYNSPLHF
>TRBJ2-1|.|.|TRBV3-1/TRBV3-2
TGTGCCAGCAGCCCCGGACTAAGGAGGGAGCAGTTCTTC
CASSPGLRREQFF
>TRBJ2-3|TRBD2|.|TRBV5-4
TGTGCCAGCAGCTTGGGAGGAGCGGGGGGCATCGATACGCAGTATTTT
CASSLGGAGGIDTQYF
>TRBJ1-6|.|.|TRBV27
TGTGCCAGCAGCAGGGGACGACAAGGTTGGCCCCTCCACTTT
CASSRGRQGWPLHF
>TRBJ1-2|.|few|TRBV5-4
TGTGCCAGCAGCTCCCGGGACACCTATGGCTACACCTTC
CASSSRDTYGYTF
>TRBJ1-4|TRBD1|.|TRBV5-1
TGCGCCAGCAGCCGGGACAGGGGTAATGAAAAACTGTTTTTT
CASSRDRGNEKLFF
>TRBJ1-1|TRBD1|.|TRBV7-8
TGTGCCAGCAGAGCCGGGACAGGGGCTGAAGCTTTCTTT
CASRAGTGAEAFF
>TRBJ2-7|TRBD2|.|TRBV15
TGTGCCACCAGCAGGACTCCGGGACTAGCGGGAAAAACCTACGAGCAGTACTTC
CATSRTPGLAGKTYEQYF
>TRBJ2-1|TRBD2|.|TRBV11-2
TGTGCCAGCAGCCCTAGCGGGCTACGCTACAATGAGCAGTTCTTC
CASSPSGLRYNEQFF
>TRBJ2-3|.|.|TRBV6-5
TGTGCCAGCAGACCGTGGCGGGGACTCACAGATACGCAGTATTTT
CASRPWRGLTDTQYF
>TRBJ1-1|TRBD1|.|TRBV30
TGTGCCGGAGGGAGCGGGGACAGGGGGGCCACTGAAGCTTTCTTT
CAGGSGDRGATEAFF
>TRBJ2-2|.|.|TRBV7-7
TGTGCCAGCAGCACGGACTGGCGGGGCACCGGGGAGCTGTTTTTT
CASSTDWRGTGELFF
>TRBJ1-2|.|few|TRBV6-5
TGTGCCAGCAGTCCGACAGCTAACTATGGCTACACCTTC
CASSPTANYGYTF
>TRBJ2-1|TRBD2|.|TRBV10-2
TGCGCCAGCAGTGAGCGGGAGGATGGTGAGCAGTTCTTC
CASSEREDGEQFF
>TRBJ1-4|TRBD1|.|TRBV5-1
TGCGCCAGCAGTCTAATTGGGACAGTCAATGAAAAACTGTTTTTT
CASSLIGTVNEKLFF
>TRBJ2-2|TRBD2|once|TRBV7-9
TGTGCCAGCAGCCTGGGACTAGCGGACTTTAAAAACACCGGGGAGCTGTTTTTT
CASSLGLADFKNTGELFF
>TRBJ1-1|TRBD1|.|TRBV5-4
TGTGCCGGACTACGGACAGGGACCACTGAAGCTTTCTTT
CAGLRTGTTEAFF
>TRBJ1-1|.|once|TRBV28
TGTGCCAGCCAGGGCGAGCCCAATGAAGCTTTCTTT
CASQGEPNEAFF
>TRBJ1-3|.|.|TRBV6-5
TGTGCCAGCAGCCCGACAACCACCTCTGGAAACACCATATATTTT
CASSPTTTSGNTIYF